The entry that follows covers one T cell receptor beta chain sequence. Its antigen target is currently unknown. No qualities accompany the bases; no much larger clone lies one base away. This specimen's time point label, interpreted: baseline before first vaccination. Vaccinee samples came from UK trials COV001 and COV002, including a single-blind randomized controlled phase 2/3 trial of AZD1222 (ChAdOx1 nCoV-19) in healthy adults. Trial participant PBMC samples were collected at day 0 and day 28 after the second dose for TCRbeta chain sequencing. This record comes from a study of T cell responses to AZD1222 COVID-19 vaccine (dated by TCRdb to 2020 to 2023). A note on the overall study: Because spike-specific TCR depth and breadth did not differ between the two schedules, AZD1222 recipients who got a second dose at roughly 4 weeks were pooled with those who got a second dose at roughly 12 weeks. A total of just over 230 trial participants underwent TCR sequencing, of whom about 200 had received two doses of AZD1222 and 26 had received two doses of the MenACWY control vaccine. Enrollment into the trials was organized by age into subgroups of 18-55, 56-69 and 70-plus years, and those subgroups contained roughly 140, 27 and 60 TCR-sequenced participants, respectively. What the authors observed across the whole study: CD4 TCRs associated with the vaccine covered the entire spike protein, and the dominant responses were in regions 160-218 and 743-854. Participants were mostly white British and included more females than males, and it was suggested by the authors that clonal diversity may have been underestimated. After two AZD1222 doses, spike-specific TCR breadth and depth were significantly higher than at day 0 and than in MenACWY recipients. Because no day 14 peak-response samples were available, repertoires were characterized only after the peak T cell response. Only five or six AZD1222 recipients were SARS-CoV-2 seropositive at baseline, limiting conclusions about previously exposed vaccinees. Nearly half of unique spike-specific TCRs reportedly recognized epitopes outside regions mutated in the B.1.351 and B.1.1.7 variants. The 56-69-year group was small, and its depth increase did not reach significance, likely because of low power.

The CDR3 regions of human TCRbeta chains were analyzed by immunosequencing. The paper's data handling went like this. TCRs in the repertoires were matched against a reference library of SARS-CoV-2-specific TCRs that had been generated with the MIRA antigen-specificity platform. Breadth meant the fraction of unique TCRs that were SARS-CoV-2-associated, whereas depth meant the fraction of total T cells that were SARS-CoV-2-associated. Using the MIRA data, each spike-specific TCR was mapped to the spike region that the TCR reacts to and placed in a CD4 or CD8 class. Log10-transformed breadth and depth values were compared by one-way ANOVA with Sidak's multiple comparisons tests. This is the immuneACCESS table as TCRdb keeps it, with only in-frame sequences that have V and J called. A part of the clones is gone; compared with another copy, unresolved V genes explain less than half, and the rest is unexplained. The DNA gave D and trimming, while V, J and clone size come from that table. The sample records some 80,000 clones, 80% to 90% of which are singletons. About 7.7% of the sample is in the top ten clones.

The germline V gene sets CDR1 to SGHDT and CDR2 to YYEEEE. Trimming costs V 0 bases and J 7 bases, and their ends lie 11 bases apart. Taken from cysteine to phenylalanine, the CDR3 has 13 residues. Only the CDR3 DNA stays, 39 bases, in frame from base 1. The sequencing here drew on peripheral blood, taken on day 0 of AZD1222 vaccination. This TCR was recovered from an adult in good health. This chain is built from TRBV5-6 and TRBJ2-7, with the D gene call left open. Read as DNA, the sequence is TGTGCCAGCAGCTTGGGAGGCGGACGGGAGCAGTACTTC. This codes for CASSLGGGREQYF.